The clone carrying this T cell receptor (beta chain) occurred a few times. V lost 0 bases, J lost 13 bases, and 16 bases lay in between. The CDR3 contains 13 residues. Germline values: CDR1 SGHNT, CDR2 YYREEE (reference sequence). The data originate from a study of blood T cells in healthy people across ages. A J-beta primer mix and a sample-barcoded 5' primer were used in a second PCR of roughly 7 to 12 cycles. One entry per CDR3 protein results from TCRdb running MiXCR on the 5' RACE reads. The data contain 500,000 to 650,000 distinct CDR3 sequences, about 27% of them singletons. The sample also formed part of further work on T cells of mothers and their children. That source notes: The analysis detected no persistent microchimeric T cell clones.

Sample: blood. The rearrangement links TRBV5-4 to TRBJ1-1; TRBD1 is a possible D gene (6 bases). The TCR originated in a boy younger than 10 in good health. The CDR3 DNA reads TGTGCCAGCAGCTTGGGTCCCGAGGGGGTTGTTTTCTTT. Its translation is CASSLGPEGVVFF.